The next 30 T cell receptor beta chains were all read from a single sample in a study of beta chain features in type 1 diabetes. Expressed TCRB transcripts were sequenced after all isolated RNA was converted to cDNA. TCRdb's table, derived via immunoSEQ multiplex PCR, lists solely in-frame clones and lacks some. There are 250,000 to 350,000 clones in the sample; around 15% occur only once, and 6.7% lies in the top ten. Sequencing was carried out using central memory CD4+ T cells from blood. The receptor set was obtained from a man aged 30-40 years in good health.

The V gene is TRBV9, the J gene TRBJ1-3, with 7 bases identical to TRBD1. The length of the CDR3 is 15 residues. Losses at the gene ends were 4 bases for V and 3 bases for J; bases not matched to a gene: 7. CDR1 is SGDLS, CDR2 YYNGEE, per germline. The CDR3 loop reads CASSPTGDDGNTIYF. The CDR3 DNA is TGTGCCAGCAGCCCAACAGGGGACGATGGAAACACCATATATTTT.

The chain has TRBV5-4 and TRBJ2-7; tentatively, D is TRBD1 (6 bases). Germline V lookup: CDR1 SGHNT, CDR2 YYREEE (reference sequence). With 2 bases removed from V and 4 bases from J, the gap between germline ends came to 10 bases. The CDR3 loop spans 13 amino acids. CDR3 sequence: CASSLGGQYEQYF. CDR3 in DNA: TGTGCCAGCAGCTTAGGGGGTCAATACGAGCAGTACTTC.

In its sample, this clone was seen many times. The CDR3 region has the DNA TGTGCCAGCAGTGGGGGACTCCAATCTGGCGACATTCAGTACTTC. Amino acids: CASSGGLQSGDIQYF. V and J are TRBV5-4 and TRBJ2-4, with D possibly matching TRBD2 (6 bases). The CDR3 totals 15 residues. V lost 5 bases, J lost 8 bases, and 20 bases lay in between. The germline V gene has CDR1 SGHNT and CDR2 YYREEE (reference sequence). Using reference TRBV5-4 and TRBJ2-4 for the parts outside the CDR3, the full variable domain is ETGVTQSPTHLIKTRGQQVTLRCSSQSGHNTVSWYQQALGQGPQFIFQYYREEENGRGNFPPRFSGLQFPNYSSELNVNALELDDSALYLCASSGGLQSGDIQYFGAGTRLSVL.

The chain couples TRBV15 to TRBJ1-2; the D is unclear. The length of the CDR3 is 16 residues. Trimming left V 0 bases short and J 2 bases short, with 13 bases between. Germline V gene data show CDR1 as LNHNV and CDR2 as YYDKDF (reference sequence). CDR3 DNA sequence: TGTGCCACCAGCAGAGACACGCGGGTTCCAAACTATGGCTACACCTTC. This translates into CATSRDTRVPNYGYTF. The variable domain in full, with the rest retrieved from reference TRBV15 and TRBJ1-2, is DAMVIQNPRYQVTQFGKPVTLSCSQTLNHNVMYWYQQKSSQAPKLLFHYYDKDFNNEADTPDNFQSRRPNTSFCFLDIRSPGLGDTAMYLCATSRDTRVPNYGYTFGSGTRLTVV.

In its sample, this clone was seen a few times. The same CDR3 is also encoded by other DNA sequences in this sample. This sequence joins TRBV11-2 and TRBJ1-1; D remains unclear. Germline values: CDR1 SGHAT, CDR2 FQNNGV. This CDR3 spans 15 amino acids. Trimming removed 5 bases at V and 3 bases at J, with 16 bases between. Here the CDR3 reads CASSTRPGSDTEAFF. The CDR3 nucleotides are TGTGCCAGCAGCACACGGCCGGGATCGGACACTGAAGCTTTCTTT.

This clone was seen a handful of times. Other DNA sequences in the sample encode the same CDR3. The chain is built from TRBV5-6 and TRBJ2-2; D is ambiguous. This CDR3 region has 15 residues. Germline lookup yields CDR1 SGHDT and CDR2 YYEEEE. Trimming took off 0 bases at V and 2 bases at J, with 8 bases between the two ends. The CDR3 is CASSLGGTNTGELFF. CDR3 nucleotides: TGTGCCAGCAGCTTGGGCGGAACTAACACCGGGGAGCTGTTTTTT.

The rearrangement links TRBV7-2 to TRBJ2-1, with 10 bases lining up with TRBD1. Germline V gene data show CDR1 as SGHTA and CDR2 as FQGNSA. The CDR3 length is 16 residues. Trimming took 5 bases from V and 10 from J; bases not matched to a gene: 14. CDR3: CASSRAGTGALGEQFF. CDR3 DNA: TGTGCCAGCAGCAGAGCCGGGACAGGGGCTCTCGGGGAGCAGTTCTTC.

This chain joins TRBV4-2 and TRBJ1-5; 7 nucleotides match TRBD1. The CDR3 totals 14 residues. The germline V gene encodes CDR1 LGHNA and CDR2 YNFKEQ. The V gene end was trimmed by 5 bases and the J gene end by 7 bases; junction bases not matched to a gene: 8. The CDR3 region has the DNA TGTGCCAGCAGCTTACAGGGGTATAACCAGCCCCAGCATTTT. Translating it yields CASSLQGYNQPQHF.

The V and J genes are TRBV10-2 and TRBJ1-4; no clear D. Germline assignment: CDR1 WSHSY and CDR2 SAAADI. CDR3 length: 13 residues. Trimming removed 6 bases from V and 5 bases from J, with 10 bases in between. The CDR3 protein is CASREQFNEKLFF. As DNA, the CDR3 is TGCGCCAGCAGGGAACAGTTCAATGAAAAACTGTTTTTT.

This clone was seen ten or more times. This chain links TRBV7-2 with TRBJ2-3, with TRBD2 identical over 12 bases. V lost 1 base, J lost 7 bases, and 9 bases stayed unmatched. CDR3 length: 17 amino acids. From germline, CDR1 is SGHTA and CDR2 FQGNSA. The DNA for the CDR3 is TGTGCCAGCAGCTTAGTGGCTAGCGGGGGGGCGGGGAATACGCAGTATTTT. Residues: CASSLVASGGAGNTQYF. Drawing the rest from reference TRBV7-2 and TRBJ2-3, the complete variable domain is GAGVSQSPSNKVTEKGKDVELRCDPISGHTALYWYRQSLGQGLEFLIYFQGNSAPDKSGLPSDRFSAERTGGSVSTLTIQRTQQEDSAVYLCASSLVASGGAGNTQYFGPGTRLTVL.

The chain links TRBV18 to TRBJ1-2; D gene unclear. Germline V lookup: CDR1 KGHSH, CDR2 LQKENI. The CDR3 has 14 residues. V was clipped by 3 bases and J by 2 bases, with 10 bases between them. DNA of the CDR3: TGTGCCAGCTCACCGGGCCAAAGGAACTATGGCTACACCTTC. Encoded protein: CASSPGQRNYGYTF. Full variable domain (remainder filled in from reference TRBV18 and TRBJ1-2): NAGVMQNPRHLVRRRGQEARLRCSPMKGHSHVYWYRQLPEEGLKFMVYLQKENIIDESGMPKERFSAEFPKEGPSILRIQQVVRGDSAAYFCASSPGQRNYGYTFGSGTRLTVV.

There are a few counts of this clone. V gene TRBV6-5 combines with J gene TRBJ1-2, with 7 bases fitting TRBD1. Germline V gene data show CDR1 as MNHEY and CDR2 as SVGAGI. The CDR3 has 12 residues. J lost 8 bases, V lost 5 bases, and 5 bases had no gene match. The CDR3 sequence is CASSEGARGYTF. DNA of the CDR3: TGTGCCAGCAGTGAGGGGGCGCGAGGCTACACCTTC.

The sample holds a few counts of this clone. The chain couples TRBV19 to TRBJ2-7, with TRBD1 matching 7 bases. Trimming took 2 bases from V and 5 from J; bases not matched to a gene: 9. The germline V gene has CDR1 LNHDA and CDR2 SQIVND (reference sequence). The CDR3 is 15 amino acids. Here the CDR3 reads CASSISPTGNHEQYF. CDR3 nucleotide sequence: TGTGCCAGTAGTATATCCCCGACAGGGAACCACGAGCAGTACTTC.

The CDR3 is CASKMGETADEQFF. CDR3 DNA: TGCGCCAGCAAGATGGGGGAAACAGCCGATGAGCAGTTCTTC. The rearrangement uses TRBV5-1 and TRBJ2-1, with D perhaps assigned TRBD1 or TRBD2 (5 bases each). Trimming left V 6 bases short and J 8 bases short, with 18 bases between. The CDR3 totals 14 residues. The germline V gene encodes CDR1 SGHRS and CDR2 YFSETQ.

This chain links TRBV30 with TRBJ2-7; D call uncertain. CDR1 and CDR2 from the germline V gene are GTSNPN and SVGIG (reference sequence). The CDR3 covers 14 residues. Trimming took 0 bases from V and 6 from J, leaving 15 bases between them. In DNA, the CDR3 is TGTGCCTGGAGTGTACGGCGAGACCCAGGCGAGCAGTACTTC. As protein: CAWSVRRDPGEQYF.

This clone has a handful of counts. J is TRBJ1-4 and V is TRBV7-2; 7 positions agree with TRBD1. Unmatched junction bases numbered 6, after V lost 5 bases and J lost 3 bases. The CDR3 consists of 15 residues. Germline CDR1 is SGHTA and CDR2 is FQGNSA. CDR3 region: CASSHDRVPNEKLFF. The CDR3 DNA is TGTGCCAGCAGCCATGACAGGGTGCCTAATGAAAAACTGTTTTTT.

The chain carries TRBV6-1 and TRBJ1-1, with 8 bases identical to TRBD1. The CDR3 is 13 amino acids. After removal of 5 bases from V and 5 bases from J, the junction contained 4 bases not matched to a gene. Looked up from germline, CDR1 is MNHNS and CDR2 is SASEGT. The CDR3 coding sequence is TGTGCCAGCAGTTCACAGGGGGAGACTGAAGCTTTCTTT. Residues: CASSSQGETEAFF.

This clone was detected a few times. This chain connects TRBV7-9 to TRBJ1-4, with TRBD1 as a possible D gene (5 bases). CDR3 length: 15 residues. Between the trimmed V and J ends, which lost 5 bases and 4 bases, there was a span of 14 bases. Germline V gives CDR1 SEHNR, CDR2 FQNEAQ (reference sequence). The CDR3 is CASSIQGPNNEKLFF. The CDR3 DNA reads TGTGCCAGCAGCATCCAGGGACCCAATAATGAAAAACTGTTTTTT.

The rearrangement joins TRBV6-5 to TRBJ1-1; D is unclear. The CDR3 is 13 residues long. Trimming stripped 0 bases from V and 3 bases from J, with 5 bases between. Per germline, CDR1 MNHEY and CDR2 SVGAGI. CDR3 amino acids: CASSYSKDTEAFF. The CDR3, as DNA: TGTGCCAGCAGTTACTCAAAGGACACTGAAGCTTTCTTT.

The genes are TRBV11-2 and TRBJ2-1, with 8 positions matching TRBD2. The CDR3 is 16 amino acids. The junction had 9 bases not matched to a gene; V was cut back by 5 bases and J by 3 bases. Germline values: CDR1 SGHAT, CDR2 FQNNGV. CDR3 in amino acids: CASSQGRLAGYNEQFF. CDR3 sequence (DNA): TGTGCCAGCAGCCAGGGGCGGCTAGCGGGCTACAATGAGCAGTTCTTC.

V and J are TRBV9 and TRBJ2-4, with 14 bases fitting TRBD2. The junction had 15 bases not matched to a gene; V was cut back by 0 bases and J by 1 base. Germline values: CDR1 SGDLS, CDR2 YYNGEE. The CDR3 consists of 22 residues. CDR3 bases: TGTGCCAGCAGCGTAGAGCCCTTGACTAGCGGGAGGGTTATAAAGGCCAAAAACATTCAGTACTTC. It encodes CASSVEPLTSGRVIKAKNIQYF.

V and J are TRBV11-3 and TRBJ2-5; TRBD1 matches 7 bases. V dropped 4 bases and J dropped 5; count of bases not matched to a gene: 7. The germline V gene encodes CDR1 SGHNT and CDR2 YENEEA. The CDR3 is 14 residues long. CDR3 region: CASSSGTAGETQYF. CDR3 nucleotide sequence: TGTGCCAGCAGCTCCGGGACAGCAGGGGAGACCCAGTACTTC.

This clone was detected only a few times. CDR3 sequence reads: CASSPGQEGPQYF. The CDR3 DNA reads TGTGCCAGCTCACCTGGACAGGAAGGACCCCAGTACTTC. The chain is built from TRBV18 and TRBJ2-5, with TRBD1 matching 7 bases. Germline CDR1 KGHSH, CDR2 LQKENI. There are 13 residues in the CDR3. Unmatched junction bases numbered 7, after V lost 3 bases and J lost 9 bases. The variable domain in full, completed from reference TRBV18 and TRBJ2-5, reads NAGVMQNPRHLVRRRGQEARLRCSPMKGHSHVYWYRQLPEEGLKFMVYLQKENIIDESGMPKERFSAEFPKEGPSILRIQQVVRGDSAAYFCASSPGQEGPQYFGPGTRLLVL.

This clone was recorded a few times. The chain is built from TRBV18 and TRBJ1-1; D is possibly TRBD1 (6 bases). This CDR3 region has 16 residues. V lost 1 base, J lost 0 bases, and 12 bases lay in between. CDR1 and CDR2 (germline): KGHSH, LQKENI. This chain's CDR3 is CASSPRGQQMNTEAFF. The CDR3 DNA follows: TGTGCCAGCTCACCACGAGGACAGCAAATGAACACTGAAGCTTTCTTT.

The genes are TRBV9 and TRBJ1-2; D uncertain. Trimming took 5 bases from V and 6 from J, leaving 20 bases between them. The length of the CDR3 is 15 residues. Germline CDR1 reads SGDLS; CDR2 reads YYNGEE. In DNA, the CDR3 is TGTGCCAGCAGTTCCGGACTTTGGGTAAAGGATGGCTACACCTTC. It is translated as CASSSGLWVKDGYTF.

This clone was detected a few times. This chain joins TRBV7-6 and TRBJ2-3; a possible D gene is TRBD1 (5 bases). V lost 1 base to trimming and J lost 4 bases, with 12 bases between them. The CDR3 sequence is 15 residues long. Germline-derived CDR1 and CDR2 are SGHVS and FNYEAQ. This chain's CDR3 is CASSLGMGLADTQYF. The DNA for the CDR3 is TGTGCCAGCAGCTTAGGCATGGGGCTCGCAGATACGCAGTATTTT.

The CDR3 region is CASSSFGQVKDTQYF. CDR3 nucleotide sequence: TGTGCCAGCAGCTCCTTCGGACAGGTCAAGGATACGCAGTATTTT. The chain has TRBV7-6 and TRBJ2-3; 7 nucleotides line up with TRBD1. The CDR3 runs to 15 residues. Unmatched junction bases numbered 10, after V lost 4 bases and J lost 6 bases. Germline V CDR1 and CDR2: SGHVS, FNYEAQ.

Worth noting for this clone: The junction departs from germline at one end; a sequencing error may be responsible. The sample carries other DNA sequences with the same CDR3. The chain combines TRBV7-2 with TRBJ2-2; D unresolved. The germline CDR1 and CDR2 sequences are SGHTA and FQGNSA. This CDR3 contains 14 residues. The CDR3 is CASSLQAGTGELFF. CDR3 nucleotides: TGCGCCAGCAGCCTCCAAGCCGGGACCGGGGAGCTGTTTTTT.

The CDR3 sequence: CASSYSGSGAQYF. For the CDR3, the DNA is TGTGCCAGCAGCTATAGCGGGAGTGGTGCGCAGTATTTT. This chain uses TRBV5-4 with TRBJ2-3; the match to TRBD2 covers 9 bases. The germline CDR1 and CDR2 sequences are SGHNT and YYREEE (reference sequence). J gave up 10 bases and V 3 bases, and 6 bases lay outside the gene matches. The CDR3 sequence is 13 residues long.

J is TRBJ2-3 and V is TRBV4-2, with TRBD1 matching over 10 bases. The germline gives CDR1 LGHNA, CDR2 YNFKEQ. Germline trimming cut 2 bases from V and 3 bases from J; bases unmatched to any gene: 5. The CDR3 has 16 residues. The DNA of the CDR3 is TGTGCCAGCAGCCAACAAACGGGACAGGGGACAGATACGCAGTATTTT. Amino acid sequence: CASSQQTGQGTDTQYF.